This TCR beta chain was observed in a study of neurological immune-mediated disorders. There are many counts of this clonotype. By 5'RACE with 10-nucleotide random UMIs, the cDNA was made. TCRdb redid the calling of the 5' RACE reads with MiXCR, one entry per CDR3 protein. The sample carries 50,000 to 60,000 distinct CDR3 sequences, under 4.5% recorded once. This receptor was obtained from a woman in her thirties or forties with multiple sclerosis. Sequencing was done on a sample of CD4+ T cells from blood.

CDR3 nucleotide sequence: TGTGCCAGCAGCCCTGGGACAGCCGTAGAAGCTTTCTTT. Protein product: CASSPGTAVEAFF. The chain uses TRBV3-1 and TRBJ1-1; 7 bases align to TRBD1. The CDR3 is 13 amino acids. From germline, CDR1 is LGHDT and CDR2 YNNKEL (reference sequence). V lost 4 bases and J lost 8; bases outside the gene matches: 7. Complete variable domain (other parts from reference TRBV3-1 and TRBJ1-1): DTAVSQTPKYLVTQMGNDKSIKCEQNLGHDTMYWYKQDSKKFLKIMFSYNNKELIINETVPNRFSPKSPDKAHLNLHINSLELGDSAVYFCASSPGTAVEAFFGQGTRLTVV.